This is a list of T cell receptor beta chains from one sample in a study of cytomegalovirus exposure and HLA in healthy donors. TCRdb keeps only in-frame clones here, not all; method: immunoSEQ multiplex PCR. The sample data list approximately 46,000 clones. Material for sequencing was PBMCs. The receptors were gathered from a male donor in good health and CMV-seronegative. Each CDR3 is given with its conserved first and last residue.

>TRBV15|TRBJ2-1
CATSGWQSGRVFF
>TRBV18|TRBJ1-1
CASSHQGSDTEAFF
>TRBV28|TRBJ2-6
CASTQGGGGANVLTF
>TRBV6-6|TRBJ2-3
CASSTSGTTDTQYF
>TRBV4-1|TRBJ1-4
CASSQRRSNEKLFF
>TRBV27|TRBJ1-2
CASRPTEYYGYTF
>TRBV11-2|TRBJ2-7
CASTLTGTGPYEQYF
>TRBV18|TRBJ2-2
CASSPGLAGTNTGELFF
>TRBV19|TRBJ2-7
CASSGTGGYEQYF
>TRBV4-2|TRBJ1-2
CASSQDGGYGYTF
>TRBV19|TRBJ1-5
CASSIGQGQLGNQPQHF
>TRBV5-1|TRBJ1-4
CASSFGQGREKLFF
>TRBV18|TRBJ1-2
CASSPGQFFYGYTF
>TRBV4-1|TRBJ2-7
CASSPRDSYEQYF
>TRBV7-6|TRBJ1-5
CASSLTPRSNQPQHF
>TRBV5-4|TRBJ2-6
CASSLAGGLGANVLTF
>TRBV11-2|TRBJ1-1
CASSLSRNTEAFF
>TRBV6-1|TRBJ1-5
CASCANSNQPQHF
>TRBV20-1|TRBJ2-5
CSATGGQTQYF
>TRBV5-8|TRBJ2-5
CASSRSTGLAILETQYF
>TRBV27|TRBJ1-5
CASSPGQGQPQHF
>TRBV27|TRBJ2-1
CASSFRTYNEQFF
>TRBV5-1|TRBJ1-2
CASSLNRGQGYTF
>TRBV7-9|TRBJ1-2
CASSLASNYGYTF
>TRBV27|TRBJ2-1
CASSPLREAANEQFF
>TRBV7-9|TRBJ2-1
CASRERLSSDNEQFF
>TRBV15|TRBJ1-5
CATSRQGTHNQPQHF